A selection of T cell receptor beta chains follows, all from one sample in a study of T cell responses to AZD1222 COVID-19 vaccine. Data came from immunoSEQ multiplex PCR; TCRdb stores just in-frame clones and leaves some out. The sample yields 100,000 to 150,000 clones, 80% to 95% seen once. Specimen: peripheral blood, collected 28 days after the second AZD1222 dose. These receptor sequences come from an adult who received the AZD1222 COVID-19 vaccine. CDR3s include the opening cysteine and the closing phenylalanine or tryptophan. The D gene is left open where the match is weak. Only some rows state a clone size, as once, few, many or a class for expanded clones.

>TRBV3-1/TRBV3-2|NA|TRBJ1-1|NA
CASSQVEGTEAFF
TGTGCCAGCAGCCAAGTGGAAGGGACTGAAGCTTTCTTT
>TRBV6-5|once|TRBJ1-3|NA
CASDRDSGNTIYF
TGTGCCAGCGACAGAGACTCTGGAAACACCATATATTTT
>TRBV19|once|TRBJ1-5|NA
CASSMLDRLPSNQPQHF
TGTGCCAGTAGTATGTTGGACCGACTTCCAAGCAATCAGCCCCAGCATTTT
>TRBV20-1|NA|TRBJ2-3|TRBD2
CSARGGDTQYF
TGCAGTGCTAGGGGGGGGGATACGCAGTATTTT
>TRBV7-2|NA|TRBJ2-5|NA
CASSYRTAQETQYF
TGTGCCAGCAGCTACCGGACAGCCCAAGAGACCCAGTACTTC
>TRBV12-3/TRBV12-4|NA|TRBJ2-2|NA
CASSLRGTGELFF
TGTGCCAGCAGTTTACGGGGCACCGGGGAGCTGTTTTTT
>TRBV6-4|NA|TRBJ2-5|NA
CASSEWPGETQYF
TGTGCCAGCAGTGAATGGCCGGGGGAGACCCAGTACTTC
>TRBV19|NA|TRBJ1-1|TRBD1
CASSKDRDDTEAFF
TGTGCCAGTAGCAAGGACAGGGATGACACTGAAGCTTTCTTT
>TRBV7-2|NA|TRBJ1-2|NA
CASSLDWGRGPHLNGGYTF
TGTGCCAGCAGCTTAGATTGGGGCAGGGGACCCCACCTGAATGGGGGCTACACCTTC
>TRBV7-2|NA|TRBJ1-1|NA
CASSPGQNTEAFF
TGTGCCAGCAGCCCGGGACAGAACACTGAAGCTTTCTTT
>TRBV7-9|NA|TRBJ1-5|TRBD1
CASSFGQGVNQPQHF
TGTGCCAGCAGCTTCGGACAGGGGGTTAATCAGCCCCAGCATTTT
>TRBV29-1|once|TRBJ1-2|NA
CSVEDSSYGYTF
TGCAGCGTTGAGGATTCGTCCTATGGCTACACCTTC
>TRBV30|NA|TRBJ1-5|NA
CAWSLGQNQPQHF
TGTGCCTGGAGTCTCGGACAGAATCAGCCCCAGCATTTT
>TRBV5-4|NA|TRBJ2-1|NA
CASSRGAGDYNEQFF
TGTGCCAGCAGCCGGGGGGCGGGAGACTACAATGAGCAGTTCTTC
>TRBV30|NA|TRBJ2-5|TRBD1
CAWGRGGGETQYF
TGTGCCTGGGGACGAGGGGGCGGGGAGACCCAGTACTTC
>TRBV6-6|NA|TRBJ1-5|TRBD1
CASRATGGQPQHF
TGTGCCAGCAGAGCGACAGGGGGTCAGCCCCAGCATTTT
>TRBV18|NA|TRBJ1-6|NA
CASSPPPGYNSPLHF
TGTGCCAGCTCACCACCGCCCGGCTATAATTCACCCCTCCACTTT
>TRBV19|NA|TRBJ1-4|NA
CASSILGWEKLFF
TGTGCCAGTAGTATTTTGGGGTGGGAAAAACTGTTTTTT
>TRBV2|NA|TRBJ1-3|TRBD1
CASLRTGPVSSGNTIYF
TGTGCCAGCTTACGGACAGGGCCCGTTTCGTCTGGAAACACCATATATTTT
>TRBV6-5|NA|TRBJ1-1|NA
CASTRGEYMNTEAFF
TGTGCCAGCACCCGCGGGGAATACATGAACACTGAAGCTTTCTTT
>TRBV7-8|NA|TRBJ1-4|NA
CASSLGGLNEKLFF
TGTGCCAGCAGCTTAGGGGGCCTTAATGAAAAACTGTTTTTT
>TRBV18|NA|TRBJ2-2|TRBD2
CASSPTGLAVLAGTGELFF
TGTGCCAGCTCACCCACGGGACTAGCGGTTCTCGCGGGCACCGGGGAGCTGTTTTTT
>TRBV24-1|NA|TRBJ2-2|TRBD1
CATSDTGQGGSWELFF
TGTGCCACCAGTGATACTGGACAGGGTGGTTCATGGGAGCTGTTTTTT
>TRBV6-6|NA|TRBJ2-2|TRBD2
CASQYWVAGDTGELFF
TGTGCCAGCCAATACTGGGTAGCGGGAGACACCGGGGAGCTGTTTTTT
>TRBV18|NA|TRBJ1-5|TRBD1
CASSRDRGNNQPQHF
TGTGCCAGCTCACGAGACAGGGGGAACAATCAGCCCCAGCATTTT
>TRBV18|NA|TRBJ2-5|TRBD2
CASSPGLAGGPGTQYF
TGTGCCAGCTCACCTGGACTAGCGGGAGGGCCCGGGACCCAGTACTTC
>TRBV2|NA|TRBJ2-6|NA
CASSGWREANVLTF
TGTGCCAGCAGTGGCTGGAGGGAGGCCAACGTCCTGACTTTC
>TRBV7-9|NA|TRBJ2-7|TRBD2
CASSSYFTSGASSYEQYF
TGTGCCAGCAGCTCCTACTTTACTAGCGGGGCCTCCTCCTACGAGCAGTACTTC